The rows below give T cell receptor beta chains drawn from one sample of a study of T cells in Graves' hyperthyroidism and ophthalmopathy. TCRdb re-called the multiplex PCR reads with MiXCR, one entry per CDR3 protein. The table shows under 700,000 distinct CDR3 sequences, with just over 45% occurring only once. The sequencing input was peripheral blood or thyroid tissue (not recorded which). The receptors originated from a woman aged 18-35 years with Graves' hyperthyroidism. Both conserved end residues are part of each CDR3.

J gene	CDR3 length	V gene	CDR3 protein
TRBJ1-1	14	TRBV19	CASSRDSMNTEAFF
TRBJ1-2	15	TRBV7-2	CASSSAGQGEFRYTF
TRBJ1-1	17	TRBV7-9	CASSAPYLTATNTEAFF
TRBJ2-3	13	TRBV29-1	CSVEMGSTDTQYF
TRBJ1-5	13	TRBV6-5	CASSYSWGQPQHF
TRBJ2-7	15	TRBV6-1	CASSPGPATSYEQYF
TRBJ1-1	13	TRBV14	CASSQWGTGKAFF
TRBJ1-2	14	TRBV4-1	CASSTRGALYGYTF
TRBJ2-5	17	TRBV10-2	CASGRGTWVVEQETQYF
TRBJ1-1	15	TRBV19	CASSNQGFMNTEAFF
TRBJ2-5	14	TRBV7-2	CASSQSMGEETQYF
TRBJ1-4	16	TRBV10-3	CAISDGDRGVNEKLFF
TRBJ1-2	16	TRBV2	CASSHGQGAVIGGYTF
TRBJ1-1	10	TRBV19	CASGIGEAFF
TRBJ2-5	14	TRBV20-1	CSARGPGRIETQYF
TRBJ2-5	17	TRBV14	CASSLGLAGYIQETQYF
TRBJ2-2	14	TRBV19	CASRAGAGTGELFF
TRBJ2-2	17	TRBV7-7	CASSLEPGPFNTGELFF
TRBJ2-7	12	TRBV10-2	CASRTGYNEQYF
TRBJ2-6	16	TRBV25-1	CASSAQDTSGANVLTF
TRBJ2-7	14	TRBV7-9	CASSLRGGREEQYF
TRBJ1-2	14	TRBV19	CASSADRTSWGYTF
TRBJ1-2	14	TRBV5-1	CASSSGLLPDGYTF
TRBJ2-7	12	TRBV4-1	CASSQEGQGLYF
TRBJ1-2	13	TRBV20-1	CSARVSSGDGYTF
TRBJ1-5	18	TRBV7-9	CASSLLGTGTDSNQPQHF
TRBJ2-5	15	TRBV10-3	CASRPRGGFWETQYF
TRBJ2-7	15	TRBV19	CASSMSSGSSYEQYF
TRBJ2-2	11	TRBV15	CATSRDGELFF
TRBJ1-6	15	TRBV19	CASSITGGYNSPLHF
TRBJ2-6	15	TRBV7-3	CASSLTVDGANVLTF
TRBJ1-6	15	TRBV14	CASSAMDRANSPLHF
TRBJ2-5	14	TRBV7-3	CASSSDGLSETQYF
TRBJ2-7	15	TRBV7-9	CASSKDSGPRYEQYF
TRBJ2-5	13	TRBV20-1	CSARRTGTETQYF
TRBJ2-5	14	TRBV7-8	CASSLSLLQETQYF
TRBJ2-2	15	TRBV7-2	CASSPMGMNTGELFF
TRBJ1-1	15	TRBV2	CASSYSQDMNTEAFF
TRBJ2-7	14	TRBV19	CASTKSGSIYEQYF
TRBJ1-1	13	TRBV10-3	CATQQGADTEAFF
TRBJ2-5	14	TRBV20-1	CSASSSGGVETQYF
TRBJ1-2	16	TRBV25-1	CASSLYRDRPFYGYTF
TRBJ2-6	15	TRBV9	CASSVVASGANVLTF
TRBJ2-2	15	TRBV7-2	CASSLSVGVTGELFF
TRBJ2-7	12	TRBV20-1	CSARDPSYEQYF
TRBJ2-5	17	TRBV11-2	CASSLVPLETVQETQYF
TRBJ2-5	14	TRBV24-1	CATSGLADGETQYF
TRBJ1-1	13	TRBV7-9	CASSLQETPEAFF
TRBJ1-5	15	TRBV19	CASRGFTGGNQPQHF
TRBJ1-1	13	TRBV12-3/TRBV12-4	CASSWGRYTEAFF
TRBJ1-5	14	TRBV7-8	CASSYSLGEGDEHF
TRBJ2-7	16	TRBV7-2	CASSHPTGGSGYEQYF
TRBJ2-7	15	TRBV9	CASSAGLAETYEQYF
TRBJ2-7	14	TRBV9	CASSVASGIYEQYF
TRBJ1-1	15	TRBV19	CASRGHIFQNTEAFF
TRBJ1-2	16	TRBV14	CASSPPWRALNYGYTF
TRBJ1-4	13	TRBV2	CASSRDSDEKLFF
TRBJ1-1	14	TRBV19	CASSIGWGETEAFF
TRBJ1-5	13	TRBV12-3/TRBV12-4	CASRRNSNQPQHF